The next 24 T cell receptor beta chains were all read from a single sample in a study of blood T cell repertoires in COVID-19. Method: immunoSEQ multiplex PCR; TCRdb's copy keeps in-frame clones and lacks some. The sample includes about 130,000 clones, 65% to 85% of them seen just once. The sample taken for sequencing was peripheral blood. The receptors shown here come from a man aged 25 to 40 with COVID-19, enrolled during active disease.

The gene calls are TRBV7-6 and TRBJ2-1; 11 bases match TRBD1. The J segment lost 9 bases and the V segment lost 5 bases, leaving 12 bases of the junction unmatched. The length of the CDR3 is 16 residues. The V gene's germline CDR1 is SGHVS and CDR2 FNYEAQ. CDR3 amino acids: CASSLGQGGRSSEQFF. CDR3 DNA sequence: TGTGCCAGCAGCCTGGGACAGGGGGGTCGGTCAAGTGAGCAGTTCTTC.

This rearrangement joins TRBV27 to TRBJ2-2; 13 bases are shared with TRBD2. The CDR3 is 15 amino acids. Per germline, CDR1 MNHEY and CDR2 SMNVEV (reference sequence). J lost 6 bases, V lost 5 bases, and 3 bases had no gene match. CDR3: CASSLGLAGAGELFF. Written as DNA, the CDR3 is TGTGCCAGCAGTCTCGGACTAGCGGGAGCCGGGGAGCTGTTTTTT.

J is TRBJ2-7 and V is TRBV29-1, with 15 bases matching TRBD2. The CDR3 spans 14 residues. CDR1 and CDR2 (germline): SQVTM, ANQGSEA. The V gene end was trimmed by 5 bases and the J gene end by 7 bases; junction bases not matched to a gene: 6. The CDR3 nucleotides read TGCAGCGTTCGGACTAGCGGGAGGGACGGAGAGCAGTACTTC. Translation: CSVRTSGRDGEQYF.

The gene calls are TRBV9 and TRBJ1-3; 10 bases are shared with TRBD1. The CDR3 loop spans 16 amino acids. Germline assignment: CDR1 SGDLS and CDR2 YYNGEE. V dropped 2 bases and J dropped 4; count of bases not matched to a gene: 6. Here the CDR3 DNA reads TGTGCCAGCAGCGTGGCACCGGGACAGGGGGGAAACACCATATATTTT. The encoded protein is CASSVAPGQGGNTIYF.

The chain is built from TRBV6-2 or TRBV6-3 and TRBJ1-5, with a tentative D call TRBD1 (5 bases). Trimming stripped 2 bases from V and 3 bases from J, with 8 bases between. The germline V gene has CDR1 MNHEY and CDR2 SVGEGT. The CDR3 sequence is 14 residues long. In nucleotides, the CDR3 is TGTGCCAGCAGTTACACAGGAATCAATCAGCCCCAGCATTTT. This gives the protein CASSYTGINQPQHF.

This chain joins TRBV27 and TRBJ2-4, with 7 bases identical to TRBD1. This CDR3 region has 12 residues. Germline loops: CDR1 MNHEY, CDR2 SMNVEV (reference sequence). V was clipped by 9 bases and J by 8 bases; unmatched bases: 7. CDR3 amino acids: CARIYQGDIQYF. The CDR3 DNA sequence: TGTGCCAGGATATACCAGGGGGACATTCAGTACTTC.

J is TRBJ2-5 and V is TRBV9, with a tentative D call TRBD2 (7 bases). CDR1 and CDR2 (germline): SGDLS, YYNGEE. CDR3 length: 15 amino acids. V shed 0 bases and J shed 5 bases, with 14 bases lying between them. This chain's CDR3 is CASSVAAGAWETQYF. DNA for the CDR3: TGTGCCAGCAGCGTAGCGGCGGGGGCGTGGGAGACCCAGTACTTC.

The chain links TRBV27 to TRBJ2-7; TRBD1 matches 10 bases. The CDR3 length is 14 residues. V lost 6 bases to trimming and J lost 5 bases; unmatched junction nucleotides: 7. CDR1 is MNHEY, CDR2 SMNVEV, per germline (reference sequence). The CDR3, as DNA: TGTGCCAGCAGGGGCCGGGACAGGGGTCACGAGCAGTACTTC. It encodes CASRGRDRGHEQYF.

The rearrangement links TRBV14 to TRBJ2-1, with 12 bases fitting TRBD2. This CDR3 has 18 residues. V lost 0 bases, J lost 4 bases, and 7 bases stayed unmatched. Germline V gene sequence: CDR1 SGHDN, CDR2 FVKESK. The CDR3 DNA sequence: TGTGCCAGCAGCCAAGATATTCCCGGGACTAGCGGGTACAATGAGCAGTTCTTC. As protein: CASSQDIPGTSGYNEQFF.

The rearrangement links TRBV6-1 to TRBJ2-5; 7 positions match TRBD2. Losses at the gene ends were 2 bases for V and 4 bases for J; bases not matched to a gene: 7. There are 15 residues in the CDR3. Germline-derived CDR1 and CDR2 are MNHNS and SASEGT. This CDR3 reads CASSELGRGRETQYF. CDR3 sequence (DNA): TGTGCCAGCAGTGAATTAGGGCGGGGGAGAGAGACCCAGTACTTC.

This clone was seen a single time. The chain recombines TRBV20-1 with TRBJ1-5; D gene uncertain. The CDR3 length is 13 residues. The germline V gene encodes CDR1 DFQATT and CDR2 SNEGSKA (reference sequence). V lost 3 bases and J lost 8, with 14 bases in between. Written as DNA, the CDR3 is TGCAGTGCTAGTCAGGTGACCCCTGAGCCCCAGCATTTT. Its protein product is CSASQVTPEPQHF.

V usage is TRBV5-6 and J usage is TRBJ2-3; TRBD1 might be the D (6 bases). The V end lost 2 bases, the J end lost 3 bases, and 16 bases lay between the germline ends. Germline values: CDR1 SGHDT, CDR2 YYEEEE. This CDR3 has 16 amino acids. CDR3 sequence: CASSFVGQKETDTQYF. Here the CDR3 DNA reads TGTGCCAGCAGCTTTGTCGGACAGAAGGAGACAGATACGCAGTATTTT.

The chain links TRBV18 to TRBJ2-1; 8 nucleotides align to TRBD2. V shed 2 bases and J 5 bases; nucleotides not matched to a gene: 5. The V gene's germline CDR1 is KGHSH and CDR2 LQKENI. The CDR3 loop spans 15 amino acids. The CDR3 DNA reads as TGTGCCAGCTCACCATTCCGGGGACTAGACAATGAGCAGTTCTTC. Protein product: CASSPFRGLDNEQFF.

The CDR3 loop reads CASSQLAGEEYEQYF. CDR3 sequence (DNA): TGTGCCAGCAGCCAGCTAGCGGGGGAAGAATACGAGCAGTACTTC. The gene calls are TRBV14 and TRBJ2-7; 10 bases fit TRBD2. The germline V gene encodes CDR1 SGHDN and CDR2 FVKESK. CDR3 size: 15 residues. V dropped 3 bases and J dropped 4; count of bases not matched to a gene: 6.

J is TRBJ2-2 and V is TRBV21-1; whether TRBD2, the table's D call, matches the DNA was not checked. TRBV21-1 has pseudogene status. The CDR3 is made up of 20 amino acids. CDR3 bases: TGTGCCAGCAGCCCCCAGGGCCTTAGACTAGCGGGAGGGCCGGCCGGGGAGCTGTTTTTT. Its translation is CASSPQGLRLAGGPAGELFF.

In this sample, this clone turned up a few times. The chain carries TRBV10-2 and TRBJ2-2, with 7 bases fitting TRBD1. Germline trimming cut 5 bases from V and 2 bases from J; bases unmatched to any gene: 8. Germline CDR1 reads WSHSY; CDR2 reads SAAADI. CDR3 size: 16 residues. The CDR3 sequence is CASSSTGQLNTGELFF. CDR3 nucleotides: TGCGCCAGCAGTTCCACGGGACAGTTAAACACCGGGGAGCTGTTTTTT.

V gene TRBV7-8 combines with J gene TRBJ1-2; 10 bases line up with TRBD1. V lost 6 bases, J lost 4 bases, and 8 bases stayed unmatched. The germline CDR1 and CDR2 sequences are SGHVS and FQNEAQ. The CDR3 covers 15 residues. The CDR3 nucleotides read TGTGCCAGCAGAGAAGGGACAGGGGTAGCCTATGGCTACACCTTC. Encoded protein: CASREGTGVAYGYTF.

CDR3 region: CASSVTGVTNEKLFF. CDR3 nucleotide sequence: TGTGCCAGTAGTGTAACAGGGGTGACAAATGAAAAACTGTTTTTT. This chain uses TRBV19 with TRBJ1-4, with 7 bases that match TRBD1. Germline CDR1 LNHDA, CDR2 SQIVND (reference sequence). V was clipped by 5 bases and J by 5 bases; unmatched bases: 8. This CDR3 is 15 amino acids long.

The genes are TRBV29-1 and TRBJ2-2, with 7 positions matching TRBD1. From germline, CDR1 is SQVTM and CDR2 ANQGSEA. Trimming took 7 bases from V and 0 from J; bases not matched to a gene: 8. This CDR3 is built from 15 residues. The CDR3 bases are TGCAGCGCTACCCGACAGGGAGCGAACACCGGGGAGCTGTTTTTT. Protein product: CSATRQGANTGELFF.

This CDR3 reads CASSHPGQTPTRSNTGELFF. The CDR3 bases are TGTGCCAGCAGCCATCCTGGACAGACGCCAACAAGATCGAACACCGGGGAGCTGTTTTTT. This chain connects TRBV14 to TRBJ2-2; tentatively, D is TRBD1 (6 bases). In germline, CDR1 is SGHDN, CDR2 FVKESK. There are 20 residues in the CDR3. V lost 3 bases to trimming and J lost 0 bases, with 23 bases between them.

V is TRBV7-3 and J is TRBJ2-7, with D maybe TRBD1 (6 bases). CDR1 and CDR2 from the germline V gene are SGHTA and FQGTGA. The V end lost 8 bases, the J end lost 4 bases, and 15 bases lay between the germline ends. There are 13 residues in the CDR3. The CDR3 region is CASGTGPGYEQYF. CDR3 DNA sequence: TGTGCCAGCGGAACAGGGCCCGGGTACGAGCAGTACTTC. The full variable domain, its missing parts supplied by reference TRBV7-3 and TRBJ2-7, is GAGVSQTPSNKVTEKGKYVELRCDPISGHTALYWYRQSLGQGPEFLIYFQGTGAADDSGLPNDRFFAVRPEGSVSTLKIQRTERGDSAVYLCASGTGPGYEQYFGPGTRLTVT.

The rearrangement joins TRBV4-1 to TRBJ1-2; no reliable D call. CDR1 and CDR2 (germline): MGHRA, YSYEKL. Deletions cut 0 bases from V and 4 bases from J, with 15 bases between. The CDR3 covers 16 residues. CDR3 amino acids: CASSQDWAAYLYGYTF. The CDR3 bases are TGCGCCAGCAGCCAAGATTGGGCAGCCTATCTCTATGGCTACACCTTC.

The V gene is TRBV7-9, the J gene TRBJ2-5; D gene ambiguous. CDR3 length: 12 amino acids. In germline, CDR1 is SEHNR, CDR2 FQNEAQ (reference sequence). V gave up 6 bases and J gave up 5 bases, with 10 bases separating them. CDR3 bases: TGTGCCAGCAGGCCCTCCGGGGAGACCCAGTACTTC. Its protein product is CASRPSGETQYF.

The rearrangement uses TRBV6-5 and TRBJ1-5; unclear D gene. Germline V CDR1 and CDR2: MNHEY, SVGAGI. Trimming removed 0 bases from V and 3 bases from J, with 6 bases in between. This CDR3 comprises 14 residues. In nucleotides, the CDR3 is TGTGCCAGCAGTTACTCCCCCATCAATCAGCCCCAGCATTTT. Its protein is CASSYSPINQPQHF.